Detailed here is one T cell receptor beta chain. Its antigen is not known. This record comes from a study of cytomegalovirus exposure and HLA in healthy donors. Points from the study as a whole: Reportedly, diagnosis of cytomegalovirus status by the classifier showed high specificity and sensitivity. Many donors shared some public TCRs, even though most TCR sequences were rare. The investigators catalogued 150 to 200 TCR beta chains as cytomegalovirus-associated.

Using immunoSEQ multiplex PCR, the repertoire was profiled, and TCRdb retains in-frame clones only, with some absent. The sample yields roughly 220,000 clones, around nine tenths seen once. An approximately 130-subject validation cohort, separate from the approximately 670-subject first cohort, supplied the donors. The CDR3 is 14 residues long. CDR1 is SEHNR and CDR2 is FQNEAQ in the germline V gene (reference sequence). V lost 2 bases and J lost 7, with 11 bases in between. The specimen sequenced was PBMCs. The origin of this receptor is a young woman in good health and CMV-seronegative. This sequence joins TRBV7-9 and TRBJ1-4; the D gene is possibly TRBD1 (5 bases). The CDR3 sequence is CASSLRGVGEKLFF. In nucleotides, the CDR3 is TGTGCCAGCAGCTTAAGGGGTGTTGGTGAAAAACTGTTTTTT.